This section outlines one T cell receptor beta chain sequence together with its context. The table lists this clonotype with a few counts. The antigen it recognizes is unknown. No clone much larger than this one lies a single base away; base qualities are absent. This entry comes from a study of CD8 T cells in ankylosing spondylitis listed by TCRdb under 2017. Broadly, across the study: The study set out to find disease-linked TCR variants by profiling T cell receptor beta repertoires in ankylosing spondylitis patients and healthy donors. Peripheral blood samples were taken, and synovial fluid was additionally collected from ankylosing spondylitis patients. The full study cohort comprised 25 ankylosing spondylitis patients and over 95 healthy donors.

Results the study describes overall, beyond this receptor: Some of the motif variants had been reported before in the synovial fluid and blood of reactive arthritis patients, a finding that suggests common disease-initiation mechanisms. According to the report, matched synovial fluid samples from ankylosing spondylitis patients were significantly enriched for the disease-linked clones. Blood from ankylosing spondylitis patients appeared to be characterized by a TCR beta motif made up of seven or eight highly homologous amino acid variants. The disease-linked clones had a CD8+ phenotype and were found at relatively low frequencies in peripheral blood.

The germline V gene encodes CDR1 SGHRS and CDR2 YFSETQ. The cysteine opens and the phenylalanine closes a CDR3 of 14 amino acids. Only the CDR3 part of the read is kept: 42 bases, read in frame from the first base. At the junction V is shortened by 0 bases and J by 0 bases, with 7 bases in between. TCRdb names Illumina HiSeq 2500 as the instrument used. TCR beta libraries were prepared by quantitative 5'-RACE with molecular barcodes. Per the source publication's procedure: Disease-linked TCR variants were identified with a new computational method built on a probabilistic model of VDJ rearrangement. Using fastp at Q25 and MiXCR, TCRdb reprocessed the public reads and kept productive beta chains. Rows with a matching CDR3 protein are joined into one entry that keeps the most common DNA and genes. These V and J calls derive from TCRdb rather than the authors' analysis. This sample lists hundreds of thousands of distinct CDR3 sequences; 10% to 15% were detected once. The ten largest clones represent approximately 0.46% of the sample.

The sequence was collected from a male donor with ankylosing spondylitis. The sequenced sample consisted of blood, either unsorted or a sorted T cell fraction (not recorded which). In this chain, TRBV5-1 is recombined with TRBJ2-7; confidence is insufficient to name the D gene. CDR3 region: CASSLEWTSYEQYF. The DNA is as follows: TGCGCCAGCAGCTTGGAGTGGACCTCCTACGAGCAGTACTTC.